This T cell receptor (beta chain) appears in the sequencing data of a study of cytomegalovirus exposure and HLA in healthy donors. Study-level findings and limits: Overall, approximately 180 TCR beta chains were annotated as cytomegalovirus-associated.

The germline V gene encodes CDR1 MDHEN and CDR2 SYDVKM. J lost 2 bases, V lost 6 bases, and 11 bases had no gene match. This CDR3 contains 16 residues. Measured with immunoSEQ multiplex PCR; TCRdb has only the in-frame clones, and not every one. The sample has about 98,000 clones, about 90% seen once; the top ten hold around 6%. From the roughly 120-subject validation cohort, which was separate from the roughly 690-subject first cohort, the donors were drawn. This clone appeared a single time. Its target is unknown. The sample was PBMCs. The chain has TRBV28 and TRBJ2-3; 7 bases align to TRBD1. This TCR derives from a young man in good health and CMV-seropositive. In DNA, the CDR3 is TGTGCCAGCAGCTTCCTGACAGGGAGAGACACAGATACGCAGTATTTT. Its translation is CASSFLTGRDTDTQYF. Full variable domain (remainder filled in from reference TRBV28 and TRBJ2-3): DVKVTQSSRYLVKRTGEKVFLECVQDMDHENMFWYRQDPGLGLRLIYFSYDVKMKEKGDIPEGYSVSREKKERFSLILESASTNQTSMYLCASSFLTGRDTDTQYFGPGTRLTVL.